This T cell receptor (beta chain) was recorded in a study of T cell repertoires and Cas9 in healthy adults. TCRdb keeps only in-frame clones here, not all; method: immunoSEQ multiplex PCR. The sample lists almost 15,000 clones; 89% were seen once. This CDR3 contains 13 residues. Looked up from germline, CDR1 is MNHNS and CDR2 is SASEGT. Trimming shortened V by 7 bases and J by 6 bases, and 12 bases separated the two germline ends. The TCR originated in a human donor in good health. The chain recombines TRBV6-1 with TRBJ2-2; a weak D match, TRBD2 (5 bases). The sequenced material came from Tregs (CD4+, CD25+, CD127-, CD137-, CD154-) from PBMCs; culture status not recorded. Here the CDR3 DNA reads TGTGCCAGCAATCCGCTAGCCCCCGGGGAGCTGTTTTTT. This codes for CASNPLAPGELFF.